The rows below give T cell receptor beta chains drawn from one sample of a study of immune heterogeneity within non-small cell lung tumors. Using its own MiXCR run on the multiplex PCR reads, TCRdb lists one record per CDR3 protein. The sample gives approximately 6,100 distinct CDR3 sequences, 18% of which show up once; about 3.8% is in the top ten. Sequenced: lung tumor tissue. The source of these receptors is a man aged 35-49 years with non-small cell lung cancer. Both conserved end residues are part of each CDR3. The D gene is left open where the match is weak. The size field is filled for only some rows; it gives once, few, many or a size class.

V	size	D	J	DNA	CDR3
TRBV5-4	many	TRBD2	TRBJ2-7	TGTGCCAGCAGTCAACGGGTAGCGGGATCTCCAGGGGAGCAGTACTTC	CASSQRVAGSPGEQYF
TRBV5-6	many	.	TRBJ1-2	TGTGCCAGCAGAGACTTTCAGGGGTATGGCTACACCTTC	CASRDFQGYGYTF
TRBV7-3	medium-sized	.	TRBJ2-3	TGTGCCAGCAGTCAAACGGGGTACGACACAGATACGCAGTATTTT	CASSQTGYDTDTQYF
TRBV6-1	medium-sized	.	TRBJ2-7	TGTGCCAGCATTGGGACTCCGGGCCAAGAGCAGTACTTC	CASIGTPGQEQYF
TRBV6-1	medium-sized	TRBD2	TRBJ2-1	TGTGCCAGCAGTGACGAAGCCGGGGGGATGTCCTACAATGAGCAGTTCTTC	CASSDEAGGMSYNEQFF
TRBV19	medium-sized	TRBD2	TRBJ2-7	TGTGCCAGTAGTATTCCCTCTAGCGGGAGTAACGAGCAGTACTTC	CASSIPSSGSNEQYF
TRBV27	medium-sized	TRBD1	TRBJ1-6	TGTGCCAGCAGGGAGACAGGGAGAAACTCCTATAATTCACCCCTCCACTTT	CASRETGRNSYNSPLHF
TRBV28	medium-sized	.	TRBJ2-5	TGTGCCAGCAGTTTGGTGGCGAACCAAGAGACCCAGTACTTC	CASSLVANQETQYF
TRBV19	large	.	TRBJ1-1	TGTGCCAGTAGTACGTCCCGGGTCTCCGCTTTCTTT	CASSTSRVSAFF
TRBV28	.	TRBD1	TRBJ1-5	TGTGCCAGAAGCCCCACAGGGGTGGGCAATCAGCCCCAGCATTTT	CARSPTGVGNQPQHF
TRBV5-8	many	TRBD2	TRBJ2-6	TGTGCCAGCAGCTTAGGCCGGGACTACCTCACGTTCAACGTCCTGACTTTC	CASSLGRDYLTFNVLTF